This T cell receptor beta chain was sequenced for a study of T cell repertoires in cytomegalovirus infection (dated by TCRdb to about 2019). Broadly, across the study: Donor HLA type was relevant to the analysis, as public TCR beta signatures indicated carriage of CMV infection together with the matching HLA type.

What the study reported, not specific to this receptor: The ex vivo response was dominated by HLA-C-restricted CMV-specific TCR beta clonotypes, which also provided the single most frequent clonotype in two of eight donors. In both this cohort and an independent cohort of over 350 donors, the cumulative frequency of public TCR beta family members distinguished carriers of CMV infection plus the relevant HLA type.

The reads were generated on an Illumina HiSeq 1500. The public reads were reanalyzed by TCRdb: fastp trimming at Q25, MiXCR alignment, in-frame beta chains only. For every CDR3 protein sequence, its rows merge into one entry that carries the most common genes and DNA. A total of over 250,000 distinct CDR3 sequences appear in this sample, roughly 26% of them only once. The ten most abundant clones make up more than 11% of the sample. V and J lose 2 bases and 7 bases, and a span of 12 bases separates them. The CDR3 sequence holds 14 residues, the cysteine and phenylalanine included. Kept here is only the CDR3 DNA, which spans 42 bases and is read in frame from base 1. CDR1 and CDR2 (LGHDT, YNNKEL) derive from the germline V gene (reference sequence). Many counts were recorded for this clonotype. It lacks a known antigen. No much larger clonotype is one base removed from it; base qualities were not supplied.

Input material: PBMCs. The rearranged chain carries TRBV3-1 and TRBJ2-1, with TRBD2 perhaps the D gene, on 6 matching bases. The receptor comes from a human donor in good health (CMV status not recorded). Some clones in this sample may be carry-over from other donors' samples. The sequenced DNA: TGTGCCAGCAGCCAAACTAGCTCCCGGAATGAGCAGTTCTTC. This sequence encodes CASSQTSSRNEQFF.